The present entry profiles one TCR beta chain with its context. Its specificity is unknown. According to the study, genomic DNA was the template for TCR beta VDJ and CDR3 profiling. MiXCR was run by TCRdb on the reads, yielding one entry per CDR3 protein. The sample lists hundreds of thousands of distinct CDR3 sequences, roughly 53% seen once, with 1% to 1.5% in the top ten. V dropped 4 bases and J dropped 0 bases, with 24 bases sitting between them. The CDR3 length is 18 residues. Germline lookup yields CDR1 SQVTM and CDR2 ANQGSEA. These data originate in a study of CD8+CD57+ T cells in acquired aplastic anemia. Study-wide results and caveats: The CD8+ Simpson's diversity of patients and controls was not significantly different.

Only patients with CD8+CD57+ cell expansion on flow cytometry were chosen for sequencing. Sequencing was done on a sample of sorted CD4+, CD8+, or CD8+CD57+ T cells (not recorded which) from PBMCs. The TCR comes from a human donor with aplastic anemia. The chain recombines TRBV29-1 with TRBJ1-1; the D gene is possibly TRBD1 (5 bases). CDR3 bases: TGCAGCGTTGTTGGGGGGGAGATAAGGGGACTCATGAACACTGAAGCTTTCTTT. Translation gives CSVVGGEIRGLMNTEAFF.